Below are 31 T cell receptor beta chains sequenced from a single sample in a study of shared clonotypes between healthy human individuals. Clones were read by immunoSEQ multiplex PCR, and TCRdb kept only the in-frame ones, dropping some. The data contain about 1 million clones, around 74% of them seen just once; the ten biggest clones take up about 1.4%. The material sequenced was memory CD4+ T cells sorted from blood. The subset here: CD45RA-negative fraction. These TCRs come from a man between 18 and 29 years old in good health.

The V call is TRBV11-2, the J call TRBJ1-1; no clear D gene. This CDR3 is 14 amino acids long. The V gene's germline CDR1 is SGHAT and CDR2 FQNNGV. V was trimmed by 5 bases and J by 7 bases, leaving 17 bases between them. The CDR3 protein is CASSPREASLEAFF. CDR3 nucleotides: TGTGCCAGCAGCCCTAGGGAGGCCAGTCTTGAAGCTTTCTTT.

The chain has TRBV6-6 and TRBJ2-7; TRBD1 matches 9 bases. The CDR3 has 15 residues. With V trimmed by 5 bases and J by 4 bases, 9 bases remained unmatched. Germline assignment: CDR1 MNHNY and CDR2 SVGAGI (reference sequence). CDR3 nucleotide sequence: TGTGCCAGCAGTGGGGGCGGGACAGGGAAATACGAGCAGTACTTC. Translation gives CASSGGGTGKYEQYF.

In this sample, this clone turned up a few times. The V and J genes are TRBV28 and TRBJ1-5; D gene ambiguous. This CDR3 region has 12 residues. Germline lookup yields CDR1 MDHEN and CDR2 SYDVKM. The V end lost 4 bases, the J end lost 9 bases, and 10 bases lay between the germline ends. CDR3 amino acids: CASSSPYGPQHF. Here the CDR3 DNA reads TGTGCCAGCAGTTCTCCTTATGGGCCCCAGCATTTT.

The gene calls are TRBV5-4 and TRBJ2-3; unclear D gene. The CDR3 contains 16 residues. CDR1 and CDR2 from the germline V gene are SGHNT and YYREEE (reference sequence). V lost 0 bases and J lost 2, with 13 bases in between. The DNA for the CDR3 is TGTGCCAGCAGCTTGGCCGGTATCCAGCTCACAGATACGCAGTATTTT. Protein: CASSLAGIQLTDTQYF.

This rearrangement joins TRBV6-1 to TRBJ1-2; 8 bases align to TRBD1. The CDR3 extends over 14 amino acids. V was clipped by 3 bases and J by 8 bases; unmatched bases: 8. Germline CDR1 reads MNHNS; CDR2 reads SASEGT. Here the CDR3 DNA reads TGTGCCAGCAGTGACGCGGACAGGGCGGGAGGCTACACCTTC. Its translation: CASSDADRAGGYTF.

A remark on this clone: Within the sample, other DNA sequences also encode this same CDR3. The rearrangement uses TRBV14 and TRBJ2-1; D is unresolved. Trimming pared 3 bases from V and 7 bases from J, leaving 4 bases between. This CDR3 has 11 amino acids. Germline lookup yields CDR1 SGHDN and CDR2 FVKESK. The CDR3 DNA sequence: TGTGCCAGCAGCCAGCGGAATGAGCAGTTCTTC. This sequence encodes CASSQRNEQFF.

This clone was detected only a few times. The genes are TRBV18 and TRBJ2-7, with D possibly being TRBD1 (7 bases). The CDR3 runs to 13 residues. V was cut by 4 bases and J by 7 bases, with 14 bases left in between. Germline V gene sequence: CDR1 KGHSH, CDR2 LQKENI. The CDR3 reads CASSQEGAGEQYF. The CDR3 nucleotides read TGTGCCAGCTCACAAGAGGGGGCGGGAGAGCAGTACTTC.

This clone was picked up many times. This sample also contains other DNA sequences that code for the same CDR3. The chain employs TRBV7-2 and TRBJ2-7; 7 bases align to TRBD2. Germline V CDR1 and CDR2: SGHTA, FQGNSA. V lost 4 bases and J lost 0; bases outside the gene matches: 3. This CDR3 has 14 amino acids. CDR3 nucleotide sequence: TGTGCCAGCAGCTCCGGCGGGAGCTCCTACGAGCAGTACTTC. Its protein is CASSSGGSSYEQYF.

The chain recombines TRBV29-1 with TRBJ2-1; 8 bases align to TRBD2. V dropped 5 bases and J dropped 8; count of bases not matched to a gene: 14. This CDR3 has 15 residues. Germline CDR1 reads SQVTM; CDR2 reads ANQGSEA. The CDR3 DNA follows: TGCAGCGTTCCCCGTTCGTTTCGGGAGGGGGATGAGCAGTTCTTC. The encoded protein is CSVPRSFREGDEQFF.

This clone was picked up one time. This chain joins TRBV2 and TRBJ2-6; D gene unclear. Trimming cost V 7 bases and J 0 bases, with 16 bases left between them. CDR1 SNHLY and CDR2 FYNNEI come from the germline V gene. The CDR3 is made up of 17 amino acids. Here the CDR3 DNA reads TGTGCCAGCACAGAGAGAACGGATACCTCTGGGGCCAACGTCCTGACTTTC. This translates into CASTERTDTSGANVLTF. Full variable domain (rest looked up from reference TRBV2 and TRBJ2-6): EPEVTQTPSHQVTQMGQEVILRCVPISNHLYFYWYRQILGQKVEFLVSFYNNEISEKSEIFDDQFSVERPDGSNFTLKIRSTKLEDSAMYFCASTERTDTSGANVLTFGAGSRLTVL.

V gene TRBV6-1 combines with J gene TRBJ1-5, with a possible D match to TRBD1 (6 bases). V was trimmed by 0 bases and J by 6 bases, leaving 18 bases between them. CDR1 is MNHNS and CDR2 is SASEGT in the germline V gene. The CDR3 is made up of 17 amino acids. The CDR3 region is CASSEAGGRGVAQPQHF. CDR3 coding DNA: TGTGCCAGCAGTGAAGCTGGGGGCAGGGGAGTCGCTCAGCCCCAGCATTTT.

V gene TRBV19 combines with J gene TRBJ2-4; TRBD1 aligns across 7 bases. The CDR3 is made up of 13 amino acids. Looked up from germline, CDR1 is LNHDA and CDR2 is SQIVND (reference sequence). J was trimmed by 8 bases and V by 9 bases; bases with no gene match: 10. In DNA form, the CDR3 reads TGTGCCAGCAACGACAGGGCCAAGGACATTCAGTACTTC. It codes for CASNDRAKDIQYF. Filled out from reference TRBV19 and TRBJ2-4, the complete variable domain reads DGGITQSPKYLFRKEGQNVTLSCEQNLNHDAMYWYRQDPGQGLRLIYYSQIVNDFQKGDIAEGYSVSREKKESFPLTVTSAQKNPTAFYLCASNDRAKDIQYFGAGTRLSVL.

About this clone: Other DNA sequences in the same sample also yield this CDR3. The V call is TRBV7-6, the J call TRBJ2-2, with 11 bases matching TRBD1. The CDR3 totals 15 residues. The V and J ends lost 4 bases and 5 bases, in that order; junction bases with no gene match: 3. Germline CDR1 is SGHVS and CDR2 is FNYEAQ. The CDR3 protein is CASSWGQGGTGELFF. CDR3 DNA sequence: TGTGCCAGCAGCTGGGGACAGGGGGGGACCGGGGAGCTGTTTTTT.

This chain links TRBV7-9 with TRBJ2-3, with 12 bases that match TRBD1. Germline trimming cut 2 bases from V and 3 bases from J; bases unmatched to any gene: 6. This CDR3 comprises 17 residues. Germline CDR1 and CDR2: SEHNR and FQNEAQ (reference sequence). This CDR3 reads CASSLKGQGAPTDTQYF. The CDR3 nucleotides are TGTGCCAGCAGCTTAAAGGGACAGGGGGCGCCGACAGATACGCAGTATTTT.

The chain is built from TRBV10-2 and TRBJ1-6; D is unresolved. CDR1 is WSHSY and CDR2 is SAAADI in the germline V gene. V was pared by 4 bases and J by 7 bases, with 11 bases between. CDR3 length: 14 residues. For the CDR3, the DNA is TGCGCCAGCAGTGGGACCCCTGGAAATTCACCCCTCCACTTT. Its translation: CASSGTPGNSPLHF.

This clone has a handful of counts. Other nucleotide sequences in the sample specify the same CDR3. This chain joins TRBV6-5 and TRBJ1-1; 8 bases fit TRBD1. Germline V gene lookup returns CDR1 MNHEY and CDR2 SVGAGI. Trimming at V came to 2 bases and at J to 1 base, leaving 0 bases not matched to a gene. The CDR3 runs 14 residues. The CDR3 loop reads CASSYGQGNTEAFF. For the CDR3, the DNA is TGTGCCAGCAGTTACGGACAGGGGAACACTGAAGCTTTCTTT.

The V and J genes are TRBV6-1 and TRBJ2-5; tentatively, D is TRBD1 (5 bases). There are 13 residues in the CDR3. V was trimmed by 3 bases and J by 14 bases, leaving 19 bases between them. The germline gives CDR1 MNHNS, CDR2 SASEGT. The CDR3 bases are TGTGCCAGCAGTGATCGGACAACCTCAAAGTTCTACTTC. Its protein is CASSDRTTSKFYF.

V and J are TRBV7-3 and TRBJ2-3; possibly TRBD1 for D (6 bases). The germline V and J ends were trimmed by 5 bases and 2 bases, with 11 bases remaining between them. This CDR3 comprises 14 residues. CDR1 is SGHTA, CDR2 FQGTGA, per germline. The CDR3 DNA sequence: TGTGCCAGCAGCCTCCAGGGGACCACAGATACGCAGTATTTT. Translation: CASSLQGTTDTQYF.

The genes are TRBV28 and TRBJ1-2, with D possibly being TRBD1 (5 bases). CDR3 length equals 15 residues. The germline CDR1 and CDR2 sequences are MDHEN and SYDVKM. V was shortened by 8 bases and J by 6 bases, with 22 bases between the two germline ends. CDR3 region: CASVSGFSRADGYTF. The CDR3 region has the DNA TGTGCCAGCGTTTCAGGGTTCTCCAGGGCCGATGGCTACACCTTC.

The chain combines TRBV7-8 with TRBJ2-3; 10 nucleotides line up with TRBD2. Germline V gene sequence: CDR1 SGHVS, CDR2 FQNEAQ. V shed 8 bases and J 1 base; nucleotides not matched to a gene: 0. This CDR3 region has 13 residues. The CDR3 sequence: CASGLAGTDTQYF. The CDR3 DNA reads TGTGCCAGCGGACTAGCGGGCACAGATACGCAGTATTTT.

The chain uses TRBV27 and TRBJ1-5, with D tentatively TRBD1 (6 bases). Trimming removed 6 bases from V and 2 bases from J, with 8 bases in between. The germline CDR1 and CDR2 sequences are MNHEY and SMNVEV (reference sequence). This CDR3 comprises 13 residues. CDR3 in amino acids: CASRQGGNQPQHF. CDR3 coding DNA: TGTGCCAGCAGACAGGGCGGCAATCAGCCCCAGCATTTT.

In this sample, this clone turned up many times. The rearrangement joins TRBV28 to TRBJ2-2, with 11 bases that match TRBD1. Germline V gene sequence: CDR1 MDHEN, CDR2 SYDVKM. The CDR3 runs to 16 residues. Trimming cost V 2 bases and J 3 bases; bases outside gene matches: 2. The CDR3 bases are TGTGCCAGCAGTTTAGGGACAGGGGGGTACACCGGGGAGCTGTTTTTT. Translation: CASSLGTGGYTGELFF.

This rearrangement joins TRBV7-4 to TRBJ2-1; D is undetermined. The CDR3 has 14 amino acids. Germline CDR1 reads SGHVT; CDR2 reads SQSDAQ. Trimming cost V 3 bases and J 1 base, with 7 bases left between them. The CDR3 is CASSFDWSYNEQFF. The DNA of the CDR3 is TGTGCCAGCAGCTTTGACTGGTCCTACAATGAGCAGTTCTTC.

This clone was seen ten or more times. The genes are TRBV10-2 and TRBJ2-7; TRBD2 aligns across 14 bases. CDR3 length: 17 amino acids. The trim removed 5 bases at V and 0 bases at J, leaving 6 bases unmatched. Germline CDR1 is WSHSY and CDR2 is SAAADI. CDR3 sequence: CASSTGTSGRISYEQYF. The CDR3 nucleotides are TGCGCCAGCAGTACCGGGACTAGCGGGAGAATCTCCTACGAGCAGTACTTC.

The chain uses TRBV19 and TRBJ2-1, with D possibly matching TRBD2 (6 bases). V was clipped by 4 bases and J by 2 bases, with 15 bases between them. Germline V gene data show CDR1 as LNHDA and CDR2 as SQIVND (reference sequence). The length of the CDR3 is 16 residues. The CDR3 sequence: CASSNAGQNTYNEQFF. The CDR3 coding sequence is TGTGCCAGTAGTAACGCGGGGCAGAATACCTACAATGAGCAGTTCTTC.

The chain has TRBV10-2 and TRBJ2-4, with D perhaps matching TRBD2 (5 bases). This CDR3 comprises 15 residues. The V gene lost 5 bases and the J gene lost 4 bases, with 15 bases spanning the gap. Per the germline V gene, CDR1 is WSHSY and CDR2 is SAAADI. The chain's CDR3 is CASSTIAGVKNIQYF. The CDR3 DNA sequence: TGCGCCAGCAGTACGATTGCGGGCGTAAAAAACATTCAGTACTTC.

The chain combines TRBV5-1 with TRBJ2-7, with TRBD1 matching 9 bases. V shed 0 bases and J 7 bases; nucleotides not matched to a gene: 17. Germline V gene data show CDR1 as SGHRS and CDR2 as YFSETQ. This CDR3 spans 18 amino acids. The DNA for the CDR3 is TGCGCCAGCAGCTTGGGGGACAGGGTTAAATCTAGCCGAGATGAGCAGTACTTC. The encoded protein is CASSLGDRVKSSRDEQYF.

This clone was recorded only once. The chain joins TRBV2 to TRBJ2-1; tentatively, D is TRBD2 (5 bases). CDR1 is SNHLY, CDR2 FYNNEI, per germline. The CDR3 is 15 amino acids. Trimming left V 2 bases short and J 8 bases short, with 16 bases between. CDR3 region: CASSESRTFYDEQFF. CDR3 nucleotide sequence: TGTGCCAGCAGTGAATCAAGGACTTTTTATGATGAGCAGTTCTTC.

The CDR3 spells CASSQSSGTSYNEQFF. The CDR3, as DNA: TGTGCCAGCAGCCAGAGTAGCGGGACCTCCTACAATGAGCAGTTCTTC. The V and J genes are TRBV7-2 and TRBJ2-1; 8 bases match TRBD2. V lost 5 bases, J lost 0 bases, and 6 bases stayed unmatched. This CDR3 contains 16 residues. Germline CDR1 and CDR2: SGHTA and FQGNSA. Variable domain in full (rest from reference TRBV7-2 and TRBJ2-1): GAGVSQSPSNKVTEKGKDVELRCDPISGHTALYWYRQSLGQGLEFLIYFQGNSAPDKSGLPSDRFSAERTGGSVSTLTIQRTQQEDSAVYLCASSQSSGTSYNEQFFGPGTRLTVL.

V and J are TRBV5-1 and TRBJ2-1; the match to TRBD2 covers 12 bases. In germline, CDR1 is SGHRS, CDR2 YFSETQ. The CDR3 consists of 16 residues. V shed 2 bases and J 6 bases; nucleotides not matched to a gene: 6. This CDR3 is CASSFGGLAGPNEQFF. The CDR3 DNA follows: TGCGCCAGCAGCTTCGGTGGACTAGCGGGACCCAATGAGCAGTTCTTC.

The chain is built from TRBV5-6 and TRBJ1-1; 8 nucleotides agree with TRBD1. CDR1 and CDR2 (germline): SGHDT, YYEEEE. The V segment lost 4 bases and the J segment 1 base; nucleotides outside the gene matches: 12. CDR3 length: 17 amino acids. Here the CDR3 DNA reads TGTGCCAGCAGCCCTGACAGGGGAAACCCCAAGAACACTGAAGCTTTCTTT. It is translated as CASSPDRGNPKNTEAFF.